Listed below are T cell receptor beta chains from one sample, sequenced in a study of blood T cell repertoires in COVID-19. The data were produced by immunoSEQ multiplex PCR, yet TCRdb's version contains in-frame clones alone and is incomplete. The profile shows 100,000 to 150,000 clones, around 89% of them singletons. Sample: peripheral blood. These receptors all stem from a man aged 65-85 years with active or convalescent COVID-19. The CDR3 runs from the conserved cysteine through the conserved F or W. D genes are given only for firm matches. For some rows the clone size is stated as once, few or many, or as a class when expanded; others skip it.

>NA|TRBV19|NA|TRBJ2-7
CASSIGATGYEQYF
TGTGCCAGTAGTATAGGGGCCACTGGGTACGAGCAGTACTTC
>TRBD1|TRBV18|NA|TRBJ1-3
CASSPGQGARGNTIYF
TGTGCCAGCTCACCAGGGCAGGGGGCGAGAGGAAACACCATATATTTT
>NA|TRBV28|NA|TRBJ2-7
CASRTGGVYEQYF
TGTGCCAGCAGAACAGGAGGGGTATACGAGCAGTACTTC
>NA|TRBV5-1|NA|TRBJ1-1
CASSWSENTEAFF
TGCGCCAGCAGCTGGTCAGAGAACACTGAAGCTTTCTTT
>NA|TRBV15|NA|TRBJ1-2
CATSRDRSGGDYGYTF
TGTGCCACCAGCAGAGATCGGTCGGGGGGGGACTATGGCTACACCTTC
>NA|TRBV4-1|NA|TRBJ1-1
CASSQAASNTEAFF
TGCGCCAGCAGCCAAGCCGCCAGTAACACTGAAGCTTTCTTT
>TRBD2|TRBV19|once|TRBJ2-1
CASSFTSGRDNEQFF
TGTGCCAGTAGTTTTACTAGCGGGAGGGACAATGAGCAGTTCTTC
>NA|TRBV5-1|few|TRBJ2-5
CASSWTVQETQYF
TGCGCCAGCAGCTGGACAGTCCAAGAGACCCAGTACTTC
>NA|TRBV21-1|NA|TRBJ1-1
CASSIESPRHMNTEAFF
TGTGCCAGCAGCATTGAGTCGCCCAGGCACATGAACACTGAAGCTTTCTTT
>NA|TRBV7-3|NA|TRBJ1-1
CASSLMWGGEAFF
TGTGCCAGCAGCTTAATGTGGGGGGGTGAAGCTTTCTTT
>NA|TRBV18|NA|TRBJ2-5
CASSGGQETQYF
TGTGCCAGTTCCGGGGGCCAAGAGACCCAGTACTTC
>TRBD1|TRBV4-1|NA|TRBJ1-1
CASTWDRVTEAFF
TGCGCCAGCACCTGGGACAGGGTCACTGAAGCTTTCTTT
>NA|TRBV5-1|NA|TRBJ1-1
CASRRGLNTEAFF
TGCGCCTCTAGAAGGGGCTTGAACACTGAAGCTTTCTTT
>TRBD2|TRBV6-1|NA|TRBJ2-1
CASSGRLAGGSYNEQFF
TGTGCCAGCAGTGGCCGACTAGCGGGAGGATCCTACAATGAGCAGTTCTTC
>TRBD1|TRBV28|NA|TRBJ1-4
CASRPPTGSQFTTNEKLFF
TGTGCCAGCAGACCCCCGACAGGGAGCCAATTTACAACTAATGAAAAACTGTTTTTT
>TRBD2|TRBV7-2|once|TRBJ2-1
CASALADYNEQFF
TGTGCCAGCGCACTAGCGGATTACAATGAGCAGTTCTTC
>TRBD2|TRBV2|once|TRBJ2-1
CASRRAGGLDNEQFF
TGTGCCAGCAGAAGAGCGGGAGGGCTCGACAATGAGCAGTTCTTC
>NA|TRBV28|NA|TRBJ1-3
CASIQGGTGNTIYF
TGTGCCAGCATACAGGGTGGAACTGGAAACACCATATATTTT
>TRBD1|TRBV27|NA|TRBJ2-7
CASSLAVPMTGRTYEQYF
TGTGCCAGCAGCCTAGCTGTACCTATGACAGGGAGAACCTACGAGCAGTACTTC
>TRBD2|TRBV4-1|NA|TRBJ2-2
CASSQGGIAGYTGELFF
TGCGCCAGCAGCCAAGGGGGGATAGCGGGATATACCGGGGAGCTGTTTTTT
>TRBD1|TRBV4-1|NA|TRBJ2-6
CASSHPQGANSGANVLTF
TGCGCCAGCAGCCATCCCCAGGGGGCAAACTCTGGGGCCAACGTCCTGACTTTC
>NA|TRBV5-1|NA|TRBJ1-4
CASSSTGGSNEKLFF
TGCGCCAGCAGCTCGACCGGGGGATCTAATGAAAAACTGTTTTTT
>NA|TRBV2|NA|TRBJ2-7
CASSLSEPPYEQYF
TGTGCCAGCAGTCTCTCAGAACCTCCCTACGAGCAGTACTTC
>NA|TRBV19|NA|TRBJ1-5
CASSLGQYSNQPQHF
TGTGCCAGTAGTCTAGGACAGTATAGCAATCAGCCCCAGCATTTT
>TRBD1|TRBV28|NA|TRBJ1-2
CASTTPNGQGLNYGYTF
TGTGCCAGCACCACCCCGAATGGACAGGGTCTCAACTATGGCTACACCTTC